Listed here are 31 T cell receptor beta chains from one sample, sequenced in a study of identical twins (dated by TCRdb to 2016 to 2017). Library creation used 5' RACE. The reads were generated on an Illumina HiSeq 2000. TCRdb reran the public reads through fastp at Q25 and MiXCR, keeping productive beta chains. Rows with a matching CDR3 protein are joined into one entry that keeps the most common DNA and genes. This sample gives hundreds of thousands of distinct CDR3 sequences in total; roughly 26% of them show up just once. 2.9% of the sample rests with the top ten. The sample was also reused in another study, on T cells expressing NK-cell markers.

The specimen was CD4+ T cells sorted from blood. All receptors derive from a woman under 30 in good health.

V gene TRBV2 combines with J gene TRBJ2-2; no reliable D call. V was pared by 7 bases and J by 6 bases, with 12 bases between. The CDR3 consists of 13 residues. Germline loops: CDR1 SNHLY, CDR2 FYNNEI. CDR3 in DNA: TGTGCCAGCACCGGTCTCACGTCCGGGGAGCTGTTTTTT. Residues: CASTGLTSGELFF.

This clonotype was observed a few times. The V and J genes are TRBV4-3 and TRBJ2-2; a possible D gene is TRBD2 (5 bases). Germline V gene lookup returns CDR1 LGHNA and CDR2 YSLEER. V lost 0 bases to trimming and J lost 1 base, with 6 bases between them. The CDR3 runs 15 residues. CDR3 amino acids: CASSQEDWNTGELFF. CDR3 coding DNA: TGCGCCAGCAGCCAAGAGGACTGGAACACCGGGGAGCTGTTTTTT.

This clonotype was observed a few times. The chain uses TRBV10-3 and TRBJ2-3; the match to TRBD2 covers 12 bases. V was clipped by 6 bases and J by 4 bases; unmatched bases: 11. The CDR3 length is 17 residues. The V gene's germline CDR1 is ENHRY and CDR2 SYGVKD. The CDR3 coding sequence is TGTGCCATCAGGAAGACTAGCGGGAGATACCTCGCAGATACGCAGTATTTT. It specifies CAIRKTSGRYLADTQYF.

J is TRBJ2-1 and V is TRBV12-3 or TRBV12-4; maybe TRBD2 (6 bases). This CDR3 region has 14 residues. Trimming cost V 8 bases and J 3 bases, with 14 bases left between them. The CDR3 loop is CASSTGTVYNEQFF. The CDR3 DNA follows: TGTGCCAGCTCGACCGGGACTGTCTACAATGAGCAGTTCTTC.

The sample holds many counts of this clonotype. The rearrangement links TRBV29-1 to TRBJ2-7; 7 bases map to TRBD2. Germline V gene lookup returns CDR1 SQVTM and CDR2 ANQGSEA. With V trimmed by 2 bases and J by 6 bases, 4 bases remained unmatched. The CDR3 sequence is 12 residues long. The CDR3 DNA reads as TGCAGCGTTGAAAAGGGAGGGACCGAGCAGTACTTC. Its translation: CSVEKGGTEQYF.

This clonotype occurred a few times. The V gene is TRBV20-1, the J gene TRBJ2-7, with 10 nucleotides matching TRBD1. This CDR3 is built from 12 residues. Germline CDR1 DFQATT, CDR2 SNEGSKA (reference sequence). Germline trimming cut 6 bases from V and 6 bases from J; bases unmatched to any gene: 5. The CDR3 DNA sequence: TGCAGTGCCGAGGGACAGGGGTTCGAGCAGTACTTC. Translated: CSAEGQGFEQYF.

The chain recombines TRBV11-2 with TRBJ2-1; D possibly corresponds to TRBD2 (5 bases). V was pared by 4 bases and J by 0 bases, with 10 bases between. This CDR3 has 15 amino acids. Germline V lookup: CDR1 SGHAT, CDR2 FQNNGV. CDR3 region: CASSSSLSSYNEQFF. CDR3 in DNA: TGTGCCAGCAGCTCTAGCCTCAGCTCCTACAATGAGCAGTTCTTC.

V gene TRBV19 combines with J gene TRBJ1-5; D is perhaps TRBD1 (5 bases). V lost 2 bases to trimming and J lost 5 bases, with 10 bases between them. The CDR3 spans 14 residues. CDR1 LNHDA and CDR2 SQIVND come from the germline V gene (reference sequence). DNA of the CDR3: TGTGCCAGTAGTATATCGGGGGAGGATCAGCCCCAGCATTTT. Protein product: CASSISGEDQPQHF.

The table lists this clonotype with a few counts. The gene calls are TRBV29-1 and TRBJ2-1; 12 bases line up with TRBD2. This CDR3 comprises 12 residues. V lost 7 bases and J lost 9; bases outside the gene matches: 4. Germline V gene data show CDR1 as SQVTM and CDR2 as ANQGSEA. The CDR3 spells CSGTSGIGEQFF. CDR3 in DNA: TGCAGCGGGACTAGCGGGATAGGTGAGCAGTTCTTC.

This clonotype was counted a few times. The rearrangement joins TRBV20-1 to TRBJ2-7, with 8 bases that match TRBD1. Germline V gene lookup returns CDR1 DFQATT and CDR2 SNEGSKA (reference sequence). The length of the CDR3 is 14 residues. The ends lost 6 bases at V and 2 bases at J; junction bases unmatched: 9. The CDR3 region has the DNA TGCAGTGCAGCCAGGGGGCCTGGGCCCTACGAGCAGTACTTC. The encoded protein is CSAARGPGPYEQYF.

The genes are TRBV9 and TRBJ1-2, with no clear D. The CDR3 is 12 amino acids. V was clipped by 0 bases and J by 8 bases, with 8 bases between them. Germline V gene sequence: CDR1 SGDLS, CDR2 YYNGEE. The CDR3 loop reads CASSVGHSGYTF. The DNA of the CDR3 is TGTGCCAGCAGCGTAGGACACAGCGGCTACACCTTC.

The table lists this clonotype with a few counts. The V and J genes are TRBV20-1 and TRBJ2-3; 10 bases fit TRBD2. The CDR3 has 16 residues. V was pared by 2 bases and J by 1 base, with 6 bases of the junction left unmatched. Per the germline V gene, CDR1 is DFQATT and CDR2 is SNEGSKA (reference sequence). The CDR3 DNA reads as TGCAGTGCTAGACCCGCTAGCGGGAGCGGCACAGATACGCAGTATTTT. Protein product: CSARPASGSGTDTQYF.

The rearrangement joins TRBV20-1 to TRBJ2-7; D call uncertain. There are 13 residues in the CDR3. The V end lost 7 bases, the J end lost 3 bases, and 16 bases lay between the germline ends. Germline V lookup: CDR1 DFQATT, CDR2 SNEGSKA (reference sequence). CDR3 sequence reads: CSGATLGFYEQYF. The CDR3 region has the DNA TGCAGTGGTGCGACTCTCGGGTTCTACGAGCAGTACTTC.

This clonotype was detected once. The CDR3 DNA reads as TGTGCCAGCGCCGGGGGGGCCGAGTCAGATACGCAGCATTTT. Its translation is CASAGGAESDTQHF. The chain uses TRBV6-1 and TRBJ2-3, with D possibly matching TRBD1 (6 bases). The end of the DNA aligns better with TRBJ1-5, so the J call may be wrong. This CDR3 region has 14 residues. CDR1 and CDR2 (germline): MNHNS, SASEGT.

The chain joins TRBV7-9 to TRBJ2-2, with D unresolved. The CDR3 consists of 14 residues. Germline lookup yields CDR1 SEHNR and CDR2 FQNEAQ (reference sequence). Trimming pared 7 bases from V and 0 bases from J, leaving 9 bases between. CDR3 sequence (DNA): TGTGCCAGCACCGGACGGACGAACACCGGGGAGCTGTTTTTT. It translates to CASTGRTNTGELFF.

The V and J genes are TRBV20-1 and TRBJ2-3; 10 nucleotides match TRBD2. CDR3 length: 14 amino acids. Trimming at V came to 6 bases and at J to 0 bases, leaving 3 bases not matched to a gene. Germline CDR1 DFQATT, CDR2 SNEGSKA (reference sequence). The CDR3 loop reads CSALTSGSTDTQYF. The CDR3 DNA follows: TGCAGTGCCTTGACTAGCGGGAGCACAGATACGCAGTATTTT.

This chain uses TRBV5-1 with TRBJ2-7; 12 bases are shared with TRBD1. The ends lost 4 bases at V and 5 bases at J; junction bases unmatched: 4. CDR3 size: 14 residues. CDR1 and CDR2 from the germline V gene are SGHRS and YFSETQ. CDR3 in amino acids: CASSPGDRGHEQYF. CDR3 nucleotides: TGCGCCAGCAGCCCGGGGGACAGGGGGCACGAGCAGTACTTC.

This clonotype was seen only a few times. V usage is TRBV12-3 or TRBV12-4 and J usage is TRBJ2-3; the match to TRBD2 covers 12 bases. J was trimmed by 4 bases and V by 7 bases; bases with no gene match: 6. The CDR3 loop spans 15 amino acids. CDR3 loop: CASNTGLAGPDTQYF. In nucleotides, the CDR3 is TGTGCCAGCAACACGGGACTAGCGGGCCCAGATACGCAGTATTTT.

This clonotype was recorded a few times. The CDR3 nucleotides are TGTGCCAGCAGTTCACTAGATATCGATGAGCAGTTCTTC. Translation gives CASSSLDIDEQFF. The chain joins TRBV12-3 or TRBV12-4 to TRBJ2-1; D is possibly TRBD2 (5 bases). The CDR3 is 13 amino acids. V was pared by 4 bases and J by 8 bases, with 12 bases between.

This clonotype was seen more than once but under ten times. This sequence joins TRBV20-1 and TRBJ2-7; a weak D match, TRBD2 (7 bases). This CDR3 spans 14 amino acids. Germline lookup yields CDR1 DFQATT and CDR2 SNEGSKA (reference sequence). V was shortened by 4 bases and J by 5 bases, with 18 bases between the two germline ends. The CDR3 coding sequence is TGCAGTGCTAATCCCCTGGCGGGGGCGGACGAGCAGTACTTC. Translating it yields CSANPLAGADEQYF.

The V gene is TRBV3-1, the J gene TRBJ2-7; no clear D. Trimming stripped 0 bases from V and 2 bases from J, with 8 bases between. CDR1 and CDR2 from the germline V gene are LGHDT and YNNKEL (reference sequence). This CDR3 is 14 amino acids long. CDR3 nucleotide sequence: TGTGCCAGCAGCCAAGACGATGACGCCTACGAGCAGTACTTC. It codes for CASSQDDDAYEQYF.

This clonotype has only one observation. The rearrangement links TRBV20-1 to TRBJ1-2, with a possible D match to TRBD1 (5 bases). Trimming cost V 6 bases and J 4 bases, with 18 bases left between them. CDR3 size: 14 residues. Germline-derived CDR1 and CDR2 are DFQATT and SNEGSKA (reference sequence). The chain's CDR3 is CSARGDSASYGYTF. As DNA, the CDR3 is TGCAGTGCGCGGGGAGACAGCGCTAGCTATGGCTACACCTTC.

This clonotype was seen at least ten times. V and J are TRBV12-3 or TRBV12-4 and TRBJ2-6; D call uncertain. Trimming took off 3 bases at V and 4 bases at J, with 1 base between the two ends. CDR3 length: 12 amino acids. CDR3 coding DNA: TGTGCCAGCAGTTTCGGGGCCAACGTCCTGACTTTC. Protein: CASSFGANVLTF.

The V gene is TRBV6-2 or TRBV6-3, the J gene TRBJ2-3, with D uncertain. The CDR3 covers 13 residues. Trimming stripped 6 bases from V and 4 bases from J, with 11 bases between. The germline V gene encodes CDR1 MNHEY and CDR2 SVGEGT. The CDR3 nucleotides are TGTGCCAGCAGCTCCCGTACCTCAGATACGCAGTATTTT. Translated, it gives CASSSRTSDTQYF.

This chain links TRBV24-1 with TRBJ2-5; unclear D gene. The CDR3 runs to 16 residues. The germline V gene has CDR1 KGHDR and CDR2 SFDVKD. The ends were cut back, 3 bases at V and 1 base at J, with 14 bases in the middle. The CDR3 loop reads CATSDGWRTPQETQYF. As DNA, the CDR3 is TGTGCCACCAGTGATGGTTGGCGAACTCCCCAAGAGACCCAGTACTTC.

This clonotype was recorded a few times. J is TRBJ2-7 and V is TRBV11-2; D is unresolved. The CDR3 is 13 residues long. Trimming removed 6 bases at V and 1 base at J, with 10 bases between. The germline V gene has CDR1 SGHAT and CDR2 FQNNGV. This CDR3 is CASSHGRSYEQYF. CDR3 DNA sequence: TGTGCCAGCAGTCACGGCAGGTCCTACGAGCAGTACTTC.

This chain connects TRBV12-3 or TRBV12-4 to TRBJ2-7; D is uncertain. With 2 bases removed from V and 3 bases from J, the gap between germline ends came to 11 bases. The CDR3 runs 14 residues. The CDR3 loop reads CASSLYGDHYEQYF. CDR3 DNA: TGTGCCAGCAGTTTATATGGGGATCACTACGAGCAGTACTTC.

The V call is TRBV19, the J call TRBJ2-2; 9 nucleotides line up with TRBD1. V dropped 6 bases and J dropped 3; count of bases not matched to a gene: 2. This CDR3 spans 14 amino acids. Germline lookup yields CDR1 LNHDA and CDR2 SQIVND (reference sequence). The DNA for the CDR3 is TGTGCCAGTAGATGGACAGGGGACACCGGGGAGCTGTTTTTT. Translated: CASRWTGDTGELFF.

The rearrangement links TRBV5-1 to TRBJ2-2, with 11 bases that match TRBD2. The ends lost 4 bases at V and 6 bases at J; junction bases unmatched: 5. The CDR3 loop spans 15 amino acids. Germline V gives CDR1 SGHRS, CDR2 YFSETQ. CDR3 loop: CASSPPTSGAGELFF. CDR3 in DNA: TGCGCCAGCAGCCCCCCGACTAGCGGGGCCGGGGAGCTGTTTTTT.

This clonotype was seen more than once but under ten times. The chain joins TRBV20-1 to TRBJ2-1, with TRBD2 identical over 8 bases. J gave up 8 bases and V 6 bases, and 18 bases lay outside the gene matches. CDR1 is DFQATT and CDR2 is SNEGSKA in the germline V gene (reference sequence). The CDR3 has 16 residues. CDR3 in amino acids: CSANPLTAGGLDEQFF. In DNA form, the CDR3 reads TGCAGTGCCAACCCCCTGACGGCGGGGGGTTTGGATGAGCAGTTCTTC.

The rearrangement joins TRBV5-1 to TRBJ2-4, with a possible D match to TRBD1 (6 bases). Per the germline V gene, CDR1 is SGHRS and CDR2 is YFSETQ. CDR3 length: 13 residues. V lost 4 bases, J lost 4 bases, and 9 bases lay in between. The CDR3 reads CASSAGQKNIQYF. As DNA, the CDR3 is TGCGCCAGCAGCGCAGGACAGAAAAACATTCAGTACTTC. The full variable domain, completed using reference TRBV5-1 and TRBJ2-4, is KAGVTQTPRYLIKTRGQQVTLSCSPISGHRSVSWYQQTPGQGLQFLFEYFSETQRNKGNFPGRFSGRQFSNSRSEMNVSTLELGDSALYLCASSAGQKNIQYFGAGTRLSVL.